One and the same sample provided the 24 T cell receptor beta chains below, sequenced in a study of OX40 agonist ivuxolimab in advanced cancers. Sequencing was performed with immunoSEQ multiplex PCR; in TCRdb, only in-frame clones are kept and a portion is missing. The table lists roughly 64,000 clones, roughly 84% of them singletons. The sample here was CD4+ or CD8+ T cells sorted from blood, taken in a trial of the OX40 agonist ivuxolimab. The receptors derive from an adult with an advanced solid tumor such as melanoma, head and neck, liver or kidney cancer.

The genes are TRBV4-1 and TRBJ2-5; 7 bases agree with TRBD2. This CDR3 region has 15 residues. Germline V gene data show CDR1 as MGHRA and CDR2 as YSYEKL. The V segment lost 2 bases and the J segment 2 bases; nucleotides outside the gene matches: 5. CDR3 DNA sequence: TGCGCCAGCAGCCAAAAACGGGACTATCAAGAGACCCAGTACTTC. This sequence encodes CASSQKRDYQETQYF.

The rearrangement joins TRBV6-1 to TRBJ2-2, with D tentatively TRBD2 (6 bases). CDR3 size: 14 residues. V lost 8 bases and J lost 9, with 19 bases in between. Germline V lookup: CDR1 MNHNS, CDR2 SASEGT. CDR3 sequence: CASSTSGSARELFF. DNA of the CDR3: TGTGCCAGCTCTACAAGCGGGTCCGCCCGGGAGCTGTTTTTT.

A few counts support this clone. The chain links TRBV5-1 to TRBJ2-3; unclear D gene. Germline CDR1 SGHRS, CDR2 YFSETQ. The ends were cut back, 2 bases at V and 5 bases at J, with 3 bases in the middle. The CDR3 extends over 11 amino acids. CDR3 DNA: TGCGCCAGCAGCTTAAGAGATACGCAGTATTTT. This encodes CASSLRDTQYF. The variable domain in full, with the rest retrieved from reference TRBV5-1 and TRBJ2-3, is KAGVTQTPRYLIKTRGQQVTLSCSPISGHRSVSWYQQTPGQGLQFLFEYFSETQRNKGNFPGRFSGRQFSNSRSEMNVSTLELGDSALYLCASSLRDTQYFGPGTRLTVL.

The chain joins TRBV15 to TRBJ2-5; 12 bases align to TRBD2. CDR1 LNHNV and CDR2 YYDKDF come from the germline V gene (reference sequence). V lost 1 base and J lost 5; bases outside the gene matches: 11. There are 18 residues in the CDR3. As DNA, the CDR3 is TGTGCCACCAGCAGAGGTATCCGGACTAGCGGGATTAGCGAGACCCAGTACTTC. Translating it yields CATSRGIRTSGISETQYF.

This chain uses TRBV27 with TRBJ1-4; maybe TRBD1 (5 bases). V gave up 3 bases and J gave up 8 bases, with 13 bases separating them. CDR3 length: 14 residues. The V gene's germline CDR1 is MNHEY and CDR2 SMNVEV (reference sequence). The DNA of the CDR3 is TGTGCCAGCAGTTTTTCTGGGGCGGGAGAAAAACTGTTTTTT. Its translation is CASSFSGAGEKLFF.

This chain joins TRBV11-2 and TRBJ2-5; the D is unclear. Germline CDR1 and CDR2: SGHAT and FQNNGV. CDR3 length: 13 amino acids. The V end lost 1 base, the J end lost 7 bases, and 10 bases lay between the germline ends. The CDR3 loop reads CASSLVLKGTQYF. In DNA form, the CDR3 reads TGTGCCAGCAGCTTAGTTCTCAAAGGGACCCAGTACTTC.

The chain joins TRBV19 to TRBJ1-2; possible D gene TRBD1, 6 bases. Germline lookup yields CDR1 LNHDA and CDR2 SQIVND (reference sequence). The CDR3 consists of 16 residues. The germline V and J ends were trimmed by 6 bases and 4 bases, with 21 bases remaining between them. In nucleotides, the CDR3 is TGTGCCAGTAGACCCGATACAGGGATAGATGGCTATGGCTACACCTTC. Its protein product is CASRPDTGIDGYGYTF.

The chain joins TRBV28 to TRBJ2-7; possible D gene TRBD2, 5 bases. Germline V gene sequence: CDR1 MDHEN, CDR2 SYDVKM. V was cut by 2 bases and J by 4 bases, with 6 bases left in between. This CDR3 comprises 12 residues. The CDR3 nucleotides read TGTGCCAGCAGTTTAGGAGGTTACGAGCAGTACTTC. Translating it yields CASSLGGYEQYF.

The chain joins TRBV6-5 to TRBJ1-5, with D unclear. This CDR3 is built from 13 residues. With 2 bases removed from V and 1 base from J, the gap between germline ends came to 3 bases. Looked up from germline, CDR1 is MNHEY and CDR2 is SVGAGI. CDR3 coding DNA: TGTGCCAGCAGTTACGGGAGCAATCAGCCCCAGCATTTT. Protein: CASSYGSNQPQHF.

The V gene is TRBV6-5, the J gene TRBJ2-1; 13 bases are shared with TRBD2. V was pared by 3 bases and J by 7 bases, with 3 bases of the junction left unmatched. The CDR3 length is 15 residues. The germline CDR1 and CDR2 sequences are MNHEY and SVGAGI. The CDR3 here is CASSYGLAGVNEQFF. The CDR3 DNA reads as TGTGCCAGCAGTTATGGACTAGCGGGGGTTAATGAGCAGTTCTTC.

CDR3 coding DNA: TGTGCCAGCAGTCCTCCGGGACTTCGGGGTGAAAAACTGTTTTTT. This translates into CASSPPGLRGEKLFF. The chain uses TRBV27 and TRBJ1-4, with D perhaps TRBD1 (5 bases). CDR3 length equals 15 residues. V lost 5 bases and J lost 7, with 17 bases in between. The germline CDR1 and CDR2 sequences are MNHEY and SMNVEV (reference sequence).

The genes are TRBV11-3 and TRBJ2-1; 7 bases align to TRBD2. J was trimmed by 8 bases and V by 0 bases; bases with no gene match: 7. The CDR3 covers 15 residues. The V gene's germline CDR1 is SGHNT and CDR2 YENEEA. CDR3 sequence: CASSLDSGIGDEQFF. The DNA for the CDR3 is TGTGCCAGCAGCTTAGACAGCGGGATTGGAGATGAGCAGTTCTTC.

The chain employs TRBV4-1 and TRBJ2-5; TRBD2 matches 7 bases. This CDR3 has 15 amino acids. Trimming removed 1 base from V and 4 bases from J; junction bases left unmatched: 6. The germline V gene encodes CDR1 MGHRA and CDR2 YSYEKL. The CDR3 protein is CASSQVPGGLETQYF. DNA for the CDR3: TGCGCCAGCAGCCAAGTCCCGGGGGGTTTAGAGACCCAGTACTTC.

The chain has TRBV7-9 and TRBJ1-5, with D possibly being TRBD1 (6 bases). The CDR3 loop spans 16 amino acids. V was clipped by 1 base and J by 1 base, with 11 bases between them. Germline V gives CDR1 SEHNR, CDR2 FQNEAQ (reference sequence). This chain's CDR3 is CASSLGVGQSNQPQHF. The CDR3 nucleotides are TGTGCCAGCAGCTTAGGGGTCGGACAGAGCAATCAGCCCCAGCATTTT.

The V gene is TRBV27, the J gene TRBJ2-2; possibly TRBD1 for D (5 bases). Germline V gives CDR1 MNHEY, CDR2 SMNVEV (reference sequence). Deletions cut 5 bases from V and 2 bases from J, with 15 bases between. The CDR3 contains 16 residues. The CDR3 reads CASSPTGPDNTGELFF. Written as DNA, the CDR3 is TGTGCCAGCAGTCCTACAGGACCCGATAACACCGGGGAGCTGTTTTTT.

The gene calls are TRBV6-5 and TRBJ1-1, with D perhaps matching TRBD1 (5 bases). Germline V CDR1 and CDR2: MNHEY, SVGAGI. Trimming left V 4 bases short and J 4 bases short, with 16 bases between. The CDR3 is made up of 15 amino acids. The CDR3 region has the DNA TGTGCCAGCAGTTTCCGGCCGAGGGGAGGCACTGAAGCTTTCTTT. Protein product: CASSFRPRGGTEAFF.

In the case of this clone: An end of the junction differs from the germline gene, which may be a read error. The chain recombines TRBV6-5 with TRBJ2-5; D perhaps matches TRBD2 (6 bases). In germline, CDR1 is MNHEY, CDR2 SVGAGI. The CDR3 length is 15 residues. CDR3 sequence: CASSYSHGGGETRYF. DNA of the CDR3: TGTGCCAGCAGTTACTCGCACGGCGGAGGGGAGACCCGGTACTTC.

The count of this clone is one. The chain uses TRBV11-3 and TRBJ2-1; D is uncertain. This CDR3 spans 14 amino acids. Germline V gives CDR1 SGHNT, CDR2 YENEEA. V gave up 3 bases and J gave up 0 bases, with 6 bases separating them. CDR3 sequence (DNA): TGTGCCAGCAGCTTCCGGAGCTCCTACAATGAGCAGTTCTTC. It encodes CASSFRSSYNEQFF.

About this clone: A read error may produce the germline difference seen at one junction end. V and J are TRBV2 and TRBJ1-1; D is ambiguous. Germline loops: CDR1 SNHLY, CDR2 FYNNEI. The CDR3 consists of 13 residues. CDR3 DNA: TGTGCCAGCAGTGAAACAGTGAAGACTGAAGCTTTCTTT. It codes for CASSETVKTEAFF.

This chain connects TRBV6-6 to TRBJ1-5, with a possible D match to TRBD1 (6 bases). Germline CDR1 MNHNY, CDR2 SVGAGI (reference sequence). This CDR3 is built from 15 residues. V lost 2 bases and J lost 2, with 10 bases in between. CDR3 region: CASSYGGAGNQPQHF. CDR3 in DNA: TGTGCCAGCAGTTACGGGGGCGCCGGCAATCAGCCCCAGCATTTT.

A remark on this clone: This CDR3 is also generated by other DNA sequences in the sample. The chain joins TRBV5-1 to TRBJ2-7; 8 bases map to TRBD1. The CDR3 covers 13 residues. The germline V gene encodes CDR1 SGHRS and CDR2 YFSETQ. Trimming removed 3 bases from V and 3 bases from J; junction bases left unmatched: 2. In nucleotides, the CDR3 is TGCGCCAGCAGCTCAGGACAGGGCTACGAGCAGTACTTC. Amino acid sequence: CASSSGQGYEQYF.

This clone was detected ten times or more. This rearrangement joins TRBV7-2 to TRBJ2-5, with TRBD1 identical over 7 bases. Germline loops: CDR1 SGHTA, CDR2 FQGNSA. CDR3 length: 13 amino acids. Trimming cost V 2 bases and J 5 bases; bases outside gene matches: 2. The CDR3 loop is CASSLHRGETQYF. The DNA for the CDR3 is TGTGCCAGCAGCTTACACAGGGGTGAGACCCAGTACTTC. Filled out from reference TRBV7-2 and TRBJ2-5, the complete variable domain reads GAGVSQSPSNKVTEKGKDVELRCDPISGHTALYWYRQSLGQGLEFLIYFQGNSAPDKSGLPSDRFSAERTGGSVSTLTIQRTQQEDSAVYLCASSLHRGETQYFGPGTRLLVL.

This clone was found a few times. The chain uses TRBV7-2 and TRBJ2-7; 7 bases are a match to TRBD1. CDR1 is SGHTA, CDR2 FQGNSA, per germline. The CDR3 runs to 16 residues. The junction had 12 bases not matched to a gene; V was cut back by 3 bases and J by 4 bases. The CDR3 loop reads CASSFDTGALWYEQYF. The DNA of the CDR3 is TGTGCCAGCAGCTTTGACACAGGGGCCCTTTGGTACGAGCAGTACTTC.

The chain links TRBV5-1 to TRBJ1-1, with D maybe TRBD1 (5 bases). V lost 0 bases, J lost 1 base, and 16 bases lay in between. Germline V gene data show CDR1 as SGHRS and CDR2 as YFSETQ. CDR3 size: 17 residues. The CDR3 loop is CASSLVGALRPNTEAFF. As DNA, the CDR3 is TGCGCCAGCAGCTTGGTAGGGGCACTTCGGCCGAACACTGAAGCTTTCTTT.